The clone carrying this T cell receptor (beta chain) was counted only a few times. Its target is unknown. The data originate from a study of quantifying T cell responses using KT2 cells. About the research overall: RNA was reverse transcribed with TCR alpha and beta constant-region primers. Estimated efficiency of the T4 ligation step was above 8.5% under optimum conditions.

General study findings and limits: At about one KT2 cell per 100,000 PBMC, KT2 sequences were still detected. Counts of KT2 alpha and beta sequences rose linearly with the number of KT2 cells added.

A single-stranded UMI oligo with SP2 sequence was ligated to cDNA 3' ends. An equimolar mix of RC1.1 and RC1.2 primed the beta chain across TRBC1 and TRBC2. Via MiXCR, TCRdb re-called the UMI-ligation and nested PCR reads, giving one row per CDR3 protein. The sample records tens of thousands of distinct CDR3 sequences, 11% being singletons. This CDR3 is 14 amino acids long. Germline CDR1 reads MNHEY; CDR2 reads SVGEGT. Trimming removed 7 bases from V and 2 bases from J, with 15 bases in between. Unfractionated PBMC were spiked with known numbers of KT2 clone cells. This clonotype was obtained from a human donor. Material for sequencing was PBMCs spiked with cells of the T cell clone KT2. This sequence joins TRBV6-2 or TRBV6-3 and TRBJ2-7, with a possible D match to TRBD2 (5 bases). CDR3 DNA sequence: TGTGCCAGCAAGGACTTGCTTAATACCTACGAGCAGTACTTC. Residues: CASKDLLNTYEQYF.